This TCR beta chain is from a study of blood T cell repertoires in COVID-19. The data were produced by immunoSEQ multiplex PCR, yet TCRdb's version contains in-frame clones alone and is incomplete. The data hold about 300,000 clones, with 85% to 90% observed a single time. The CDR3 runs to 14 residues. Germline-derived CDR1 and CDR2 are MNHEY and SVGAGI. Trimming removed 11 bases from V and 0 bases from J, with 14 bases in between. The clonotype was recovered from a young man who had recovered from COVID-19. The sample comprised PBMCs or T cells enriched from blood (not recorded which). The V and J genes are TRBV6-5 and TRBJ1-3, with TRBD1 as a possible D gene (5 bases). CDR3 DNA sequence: TGTGCCGGGGGGGGTGGATTCTCTGGAAACACCATATATTTT. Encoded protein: CAGGGGFSGNTIYF.